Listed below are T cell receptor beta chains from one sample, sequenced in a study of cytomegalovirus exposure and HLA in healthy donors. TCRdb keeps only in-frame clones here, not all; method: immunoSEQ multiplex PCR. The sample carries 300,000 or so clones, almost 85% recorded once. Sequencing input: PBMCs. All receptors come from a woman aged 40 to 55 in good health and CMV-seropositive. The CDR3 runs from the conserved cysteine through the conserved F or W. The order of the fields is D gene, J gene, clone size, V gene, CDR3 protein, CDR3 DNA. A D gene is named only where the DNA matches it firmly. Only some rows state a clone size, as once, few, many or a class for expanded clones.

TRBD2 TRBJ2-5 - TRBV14 CASSHLAGGQETQYF TGTGCCAGCAGCCATCTGGCGGGAGGCCAAGAGACCCAGTACTTC
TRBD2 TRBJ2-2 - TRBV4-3 CASSQDPLAGGIGELFF TGCGCCAGCAGCCAAGATCCCCTAGCGGGAGGAATCGGGGAGCTGTTTTTT
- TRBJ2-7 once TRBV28 CASSSVNYEQYF TGTGCCAGCAGTTCTGTTAACTACGAGCAGTACTTC
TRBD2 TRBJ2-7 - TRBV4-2 CASSPREGYEQYF TGTGCCAGCAGCCCGAGGGAGGGCTACGAGCAGTACTTC
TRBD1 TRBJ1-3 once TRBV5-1 CASSLAGGGYTIYF TGCGCCAGCAGCTTGGCAGGGGGCGGCTACACCATATATTTT
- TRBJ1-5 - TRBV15 CATSRGESHSNQPQHF TGTGCCACCAGCAGAGGGGAGTCCCATAGCAATCAGCCCCAGCATTTT
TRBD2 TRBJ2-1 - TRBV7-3 CASSSRLAGANEQFF TGTGCCAGCAGCTCGCGACTAGCGGGGGCCAATGAGCAGTTCTTC
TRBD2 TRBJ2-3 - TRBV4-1 CASSQVPTSGGTDTQYF TGCGCCAGCAGCCAAGTGCCGACTAGCGGGGGCACAGATACGCAGTATTTT
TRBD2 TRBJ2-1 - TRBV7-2 CASSRLAGMDEQFF TGTGCCAGCAGCCGACTAGCAGGAATGGATGAGCAGTTCTTC
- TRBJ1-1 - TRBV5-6 CASIGGLFNTEAFF TGTGCCAGCATTGGCGGCCTTTTTAACACTGAAGCTTTCTTT
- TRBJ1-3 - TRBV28 CASLTGGLGNTIYF TGTGCCAGCCTTACCGGGGGGCTTGGAAACACCATATATTTT
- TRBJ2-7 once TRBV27 CASSYGGEVYEQYF TGTGCCAGCAGTTATGGAGGCGAGGTCTACGAGCAGTACTTC
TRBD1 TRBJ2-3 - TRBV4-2 CASSQVGLPQGAVGADTQYF TGTGCCAGCAGCCAAGTCGGGTTACCACAGGGGGCGGTGGGCGCAGATACGCAGTATTTT
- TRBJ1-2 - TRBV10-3 CAISQQRTGVGYTF TGTGCCATCAGTCAACAGAGAACGGGGGTTGGCTACACCTTC
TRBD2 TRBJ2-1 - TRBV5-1 CASSLAASGRPNEQFF TGCGCCAGCAGCTTGGCGGCTAGCGGGAGGCCCAATGAGCAGTTCTTC
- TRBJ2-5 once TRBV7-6 CASRPGKGNQETQYF TGTGCCAGCAGACCTGGTAAGGGGAACCAAGAGACCCAGTACTTC
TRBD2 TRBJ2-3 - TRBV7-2 CASSPTSGTDTQYF TGTGCCAGCAGCCCCACTAGCGGCACAGATACGCAGTATTTT
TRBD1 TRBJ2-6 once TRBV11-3 CASLDRAGANVLTF TGTGCCAGCCTGGACAGGGCTGGGGCCAACGTCCTGACTTTC
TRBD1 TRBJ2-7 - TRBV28 CASSLQGAPPYEQYF TGTGCCAGCAGTTTACAGGGGGCTCCCCCCTACGAGCAGTACTTC
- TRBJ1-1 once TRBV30 CAWSGFGQRNTEAFF TGTGCCTGGAGTGGATTCGGACAGCGGAACACTGAAGCTTTCTTT
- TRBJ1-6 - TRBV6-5 CASSSTDSRRSPLHF TGTGCCAGCAGTTCCACGGACAGCCGGAGGTCACCCCTCCACTTT
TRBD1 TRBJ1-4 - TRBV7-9 CASSTGTGPANEKLFF TGTGCCAGCAGCACAGGGACAGGGCCGGCTAATGAAAAACTGTTTTTT
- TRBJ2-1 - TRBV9 CASSVGGLVNEQFF TGTGCCAGCAGCGTAGGAGGGCTAGTAAATGAGCAGTTCTTC
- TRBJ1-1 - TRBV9 CASSLGGGNTEAFF TGTGCCAGCAGCCTAGGTGGAGGGAACACTGAAGCTTTCTTT
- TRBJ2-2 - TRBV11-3 CASSLGGRRAGELFF TGTGCCAGCAGCTTAGGGGGGCGTAGAGCCGGGGAGCTGTTTTTT
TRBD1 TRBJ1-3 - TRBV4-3 CASSPWTGPTSGNTIYF TGCGCCAGCAGCCCGTGGACAGGTCCTACCTCTGGAAACACCATATATTTT
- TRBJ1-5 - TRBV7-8 CASSLEAGNQPQHF TGTGCCAGCAGCTTAGAGGCGGGGAATCAGCCCCAGCATTTT
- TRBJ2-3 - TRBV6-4 CASSVDPSTDTQYF TGTGCCAGCAGTGTAGATCCTAGCACAGATACGCAGTATTTT
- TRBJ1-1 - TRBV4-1 CASSYKTVNTEAFF TGCGCCAGCAGCTACAAAACAGTGAACACTGAAGCTTTCTTT
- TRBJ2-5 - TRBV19 CASSRLRGETQYF TGTGCCAGTAGCCGCCTCCGGGGAGAGACCCAGTACTTC
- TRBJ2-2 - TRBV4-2 CASSGKGQLTGELFF TGTGCCAGCAGCGGGAAGGGACAACTCACCGGGGAGCTGTTTTTT
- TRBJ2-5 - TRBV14 CASSLNWDYQETQYF TGTGCCAGCAGCCTGAACTGGGACTACCAAGAGACCCAGTACTTC
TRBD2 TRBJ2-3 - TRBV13 CASSFGSGSDTQYF TGTGCCAGCAGCTTTGGTAGCGGGAGTGATACGCAGTATTTT
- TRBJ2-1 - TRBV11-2 CASSLLARGDEQFF TGTGCCAGCAGCTTATTAGCTAGAGGAGATGAGCAGTTCTTC
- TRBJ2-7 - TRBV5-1 CASSLAPVGNYEQYF TGCGCCAGCAGCTTGGCTCCGGTCGGGAACTACGAGCAGTACTTC
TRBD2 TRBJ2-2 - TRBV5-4 CASSLAGANTGELFF TGTGCCAGCAGCTTAGCGGGAGCGAACACCGGGGAGCTGTTTTTT
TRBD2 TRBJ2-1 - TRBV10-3 CAIRAGGPVNEQFF TGTGCCATCAGAGCGGGAGGGCCGGTCAATGAGCAGTTCTTC
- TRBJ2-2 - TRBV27 CASSGTNTGELFF TGTGCCAGCAGCGGGACAAACACCGGGGAGCTGTTTTTT
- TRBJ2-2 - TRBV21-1 CASSKGGRGKSAEWLFF TGTGCCAGCAGCAAAGGGGGTAGGGGTAAGAGCGCGGAGTGGCTGTTTTTT
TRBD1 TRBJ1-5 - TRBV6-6 CASSPRDRSNNQPQHF TGTGCCAGCAGTCCCCGGGACAGGTCAAACAATCAGCCCCAGCATTTT
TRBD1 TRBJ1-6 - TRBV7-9 CASSLADRVTPLHF TGTGCCAGCAGCTTAGCGGACAGGGTGACACCCCTCCACTTT
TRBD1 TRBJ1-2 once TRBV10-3 CAISESKGTGKGYTF TGTGCCATCAGTGAGTCGAAAGGGACAGGGAAAGGCTACACCTTC
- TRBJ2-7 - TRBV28 CASSSPSTGVILQYF TGTGCCAGCAGCTCCCCCTCGACAGGAGTAATATTGCAGTACTTC
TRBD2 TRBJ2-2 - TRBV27 CASSLSGAGLAGTTGELFF TGTGCCAGCAGTTTAAGTGGGGCTGGACTAGCGGGAACAACCGGGGAGCTGTTTTTT
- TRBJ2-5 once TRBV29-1 CSALLVNQETQYF TGCAGCGCACTACTAGTAAATCAAGAGACCCAGTACTTC
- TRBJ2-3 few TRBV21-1 CASSKVWGGRGTDTQYF TGTGCCAGCAGCAAAGTTTGGGGCGGGAGAGGCACAGATACGCAGTATTTT
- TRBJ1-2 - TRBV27 CASSDPDGRGYTF TGTGCCAGCAGTGACCCCGATGGGAGGGGCTACACCTTC
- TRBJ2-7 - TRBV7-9 CASSPVRGSSYEQYF TGTGCCAGCAGCCCCGTAAGGGGCAGTTCCTACGAGCAGTACTTC
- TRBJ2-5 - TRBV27 CASSLPHGEQETQYF TGTGCCAGCAGTTTACCCCACGGGGAACAAGAGACCCAGTACTTC
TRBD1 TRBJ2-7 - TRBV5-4 CASSAGTVVYEQYF TGTGCCAGCAGTGCTGGGACAGTTGTCTACGAGCAGTACTTC
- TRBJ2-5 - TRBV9 CASSVYSQETQYF TGTGCCAGCAGCGTATATAGCCAGGAGACCCAGTACTTC
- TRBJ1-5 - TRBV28 CASRADRPVPQHF TGTGCCAGCAGGGCTGACAGACCCGTTCCCCAGCATTTT
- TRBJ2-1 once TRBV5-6 CASSYNNEQFF TGTGCCAGCAGTTACAACAATGAGCAGTTCTTC
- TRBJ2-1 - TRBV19 CASSKHYLPPYNEQFF TGTGCCAGTAGTAAACACTACCTCCCTCCCTACAATGAGCAGTTCTTC
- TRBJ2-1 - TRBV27 CASSFWLANSNEQFF TGTGCCAGCAGTTTCTGGCTAGCAAACTCCAATGAGCAGTTCTTC
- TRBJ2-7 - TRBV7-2 CASSQQRGRTPREQYF TGTGCCAGCAGCCAGCAGCGCGGGCGTACCCCACGGGAGCAGTACTTC
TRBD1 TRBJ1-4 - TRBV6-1 CASSLTGEVEKLFF TGTGCCAGCAGCTTGACAGGGGAAGTCGAAAAACTGTTTTTT
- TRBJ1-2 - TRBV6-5 CASSSQVLKGYTF TGTGCCAGCAGTTCCCAGGTTTTGAAAGGCTACACCTTC